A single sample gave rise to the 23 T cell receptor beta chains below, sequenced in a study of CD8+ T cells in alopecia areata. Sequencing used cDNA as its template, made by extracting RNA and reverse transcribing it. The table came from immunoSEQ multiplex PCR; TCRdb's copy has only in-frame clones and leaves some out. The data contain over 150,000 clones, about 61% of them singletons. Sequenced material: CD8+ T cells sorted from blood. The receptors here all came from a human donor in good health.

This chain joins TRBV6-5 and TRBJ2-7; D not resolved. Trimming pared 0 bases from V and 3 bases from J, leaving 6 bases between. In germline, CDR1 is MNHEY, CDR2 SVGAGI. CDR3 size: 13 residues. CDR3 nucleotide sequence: TGTGCCAGCAGTTACTCCCGTCACTACGAGCAGTACTTC. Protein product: CASSYSRHYEQYF.

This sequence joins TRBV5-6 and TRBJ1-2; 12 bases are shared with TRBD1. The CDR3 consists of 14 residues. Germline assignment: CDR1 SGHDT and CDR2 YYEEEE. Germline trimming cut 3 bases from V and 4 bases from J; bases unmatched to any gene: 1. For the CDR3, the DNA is TGTGCCAGCAGCTCGGGACAGGGGGCCTATGGCTACACCTTC. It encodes CASSSGQGAYGYTF.

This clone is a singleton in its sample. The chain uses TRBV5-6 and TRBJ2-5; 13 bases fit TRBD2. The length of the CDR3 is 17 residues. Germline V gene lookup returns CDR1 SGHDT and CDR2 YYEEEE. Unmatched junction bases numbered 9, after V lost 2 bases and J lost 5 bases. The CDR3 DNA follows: TGTGCCAGCAGCTTCTTCGGGACTAGCGGGGTTCGGGAGACCCAGTACTTC. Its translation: CASSFFGTSGVRETQYF. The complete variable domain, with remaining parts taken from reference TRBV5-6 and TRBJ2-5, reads DAGVTQSPTHLIKTRGQQVTLRCSPKSGHDTVSWYQQALGQGPQFIFQYYEEEERQRGNFPDRFSGHQFPNYSSELNVNALLLGDSALYLCASSFFGTSGVRETQYFGPGTRLLVL.

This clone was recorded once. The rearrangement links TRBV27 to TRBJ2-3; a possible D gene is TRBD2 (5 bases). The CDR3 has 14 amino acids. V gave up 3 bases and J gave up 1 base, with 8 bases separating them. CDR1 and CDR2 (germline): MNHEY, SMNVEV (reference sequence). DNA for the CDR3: TGTGCCAGCAGTTTGGGGAGCGGCACAGATACGCAGTATTTT. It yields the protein CASSLGSGTDTQYF.

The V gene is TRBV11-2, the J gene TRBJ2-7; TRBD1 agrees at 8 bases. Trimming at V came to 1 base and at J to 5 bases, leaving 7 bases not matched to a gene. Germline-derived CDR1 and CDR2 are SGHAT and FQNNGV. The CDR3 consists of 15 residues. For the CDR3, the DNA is TGTGCCAGCAGCTTAGGGACAGGGAGCATCCACGAGCAGTACTTC. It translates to CASSLGTGSIHEQYF.

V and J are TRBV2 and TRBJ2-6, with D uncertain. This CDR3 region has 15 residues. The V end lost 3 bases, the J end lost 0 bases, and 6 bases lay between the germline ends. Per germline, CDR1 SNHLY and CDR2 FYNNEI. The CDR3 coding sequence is TGTGCCAGCAGTGATTGGGGCTCTGGGGCCAACGTCCTGACTTTC. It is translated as CASSDWGSGANVLTF.

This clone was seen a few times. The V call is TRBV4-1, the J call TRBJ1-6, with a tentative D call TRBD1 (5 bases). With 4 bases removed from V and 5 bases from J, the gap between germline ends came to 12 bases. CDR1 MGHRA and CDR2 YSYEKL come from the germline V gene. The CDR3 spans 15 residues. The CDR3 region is CASSPRDLNNSPLHF. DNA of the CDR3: TGCGCCAGCAGCCCCCGGGACTTGAATAATTCACCCCTCCACTTT.

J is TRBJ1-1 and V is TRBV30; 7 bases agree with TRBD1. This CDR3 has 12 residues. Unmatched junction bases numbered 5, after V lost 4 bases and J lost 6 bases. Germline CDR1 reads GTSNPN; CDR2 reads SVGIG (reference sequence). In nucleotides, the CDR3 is TGTGCCTGGAACCAGGGGGTCGCTGAAGCTTTCTTT. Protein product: CAWNQGVAEAFF.

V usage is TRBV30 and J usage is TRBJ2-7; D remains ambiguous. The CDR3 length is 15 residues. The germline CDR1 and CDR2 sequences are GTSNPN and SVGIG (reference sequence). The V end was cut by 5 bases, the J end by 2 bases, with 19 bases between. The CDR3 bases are TGTGCCTGGGATCCGATGGAAGGGCAAGCCTACGAGCAGTACTTC. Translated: CAWDPMEGQAYEQYF. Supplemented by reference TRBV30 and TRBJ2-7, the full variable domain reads SQTIHQWPATLVQPVGSPLSLECTVEGTSNPNLYWYRQAAGRGLQLLFYSVGIGQISSEVPQNLSASRPQDRQFILSSKKLLLSDSGFYLCAWDPMEGQAYEQYFGPGTRLTVT.

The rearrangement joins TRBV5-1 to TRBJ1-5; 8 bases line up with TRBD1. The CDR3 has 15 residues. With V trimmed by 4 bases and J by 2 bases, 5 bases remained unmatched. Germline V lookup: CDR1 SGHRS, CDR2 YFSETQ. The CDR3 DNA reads TGCGCCAGCAGCCTGACAGGGGCTCGCAATCAGCCCCAGCATTTT. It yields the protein CASSLTGARNQPQHF.

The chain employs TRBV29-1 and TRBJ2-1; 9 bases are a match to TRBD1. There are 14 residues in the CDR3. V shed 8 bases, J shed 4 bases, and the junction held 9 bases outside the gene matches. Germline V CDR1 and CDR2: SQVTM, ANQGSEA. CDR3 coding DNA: TGCAGCTCCCTGGACAGGGGTTTGTACAATGAGCAGTTCTTC. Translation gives CSSLDRGLYNEQFF.

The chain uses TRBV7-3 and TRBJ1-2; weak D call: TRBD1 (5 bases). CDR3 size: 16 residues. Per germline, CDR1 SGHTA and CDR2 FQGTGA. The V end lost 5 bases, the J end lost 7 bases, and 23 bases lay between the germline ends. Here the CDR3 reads CASSPNTTGTAAGYTF. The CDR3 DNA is TGTGCCAGCAGCCCCAATACGACCGGGACCGCCGCTGGCTACACCTTC.

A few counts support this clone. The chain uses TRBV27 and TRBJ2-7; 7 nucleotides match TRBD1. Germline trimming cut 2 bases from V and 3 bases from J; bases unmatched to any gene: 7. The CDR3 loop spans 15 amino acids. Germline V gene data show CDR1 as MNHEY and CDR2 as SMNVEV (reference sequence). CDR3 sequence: CASSLRSGGFYEQYF. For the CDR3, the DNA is TGTGCCAGCAGTTTACGTTCAGGGGGATTCTACGAGCAGTACTTC.

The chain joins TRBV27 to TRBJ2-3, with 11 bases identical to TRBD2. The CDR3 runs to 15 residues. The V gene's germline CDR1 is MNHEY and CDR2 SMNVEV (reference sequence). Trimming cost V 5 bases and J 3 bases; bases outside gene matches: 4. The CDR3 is CASSQRLAGTDTQYF. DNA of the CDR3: TGTGCCAGCAGTCAAAGACTAGCGGGGACAGATACGCAGTATTTT.

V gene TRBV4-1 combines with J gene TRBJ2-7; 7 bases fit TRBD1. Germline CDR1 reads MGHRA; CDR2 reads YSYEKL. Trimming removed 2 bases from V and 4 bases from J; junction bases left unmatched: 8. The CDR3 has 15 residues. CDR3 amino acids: CASSQSSGTAYEQYF. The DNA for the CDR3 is TGCGCCAGCAGCCAATCCTCCGGGACAGCGTACGAGCAGTACTTC.

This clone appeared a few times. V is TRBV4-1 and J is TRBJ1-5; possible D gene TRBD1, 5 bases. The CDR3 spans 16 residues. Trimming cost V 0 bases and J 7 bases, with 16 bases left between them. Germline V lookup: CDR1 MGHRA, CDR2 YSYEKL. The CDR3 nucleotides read TGCGCCAGCAGCCAAGATTGGACAACGTCGGAGCAGCCCCAGCATTTT. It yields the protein CASSQDWTTSEQPQHF.

The CDR3 spells CATSPGGGGETQYF. CDR3 bases: TGTGCCACCAGCCCCGGGGGAGGCGGCGAGACCCAGTACTTC. This chain connects TRBV15 to TRBJ2-5, with D maybe TRBD2 (6 bases). Looked up from germline, CDR1 is LNHNV and CDR2 is YYDKDF (reference sequence). Trimming took off 5 bases at V and 5 bases at J, with 15 bases between the two ends. This CDR3 is 14 amino acids long.

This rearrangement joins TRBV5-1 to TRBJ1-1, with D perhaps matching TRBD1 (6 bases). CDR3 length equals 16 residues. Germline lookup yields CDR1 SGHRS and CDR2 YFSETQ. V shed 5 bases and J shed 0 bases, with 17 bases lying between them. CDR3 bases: TGCGCCAGCAGTAGTCGGACAGAACTTATGAACACTGAAGCTTTCTTT. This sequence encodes CASSSRTELMNTEAFF.

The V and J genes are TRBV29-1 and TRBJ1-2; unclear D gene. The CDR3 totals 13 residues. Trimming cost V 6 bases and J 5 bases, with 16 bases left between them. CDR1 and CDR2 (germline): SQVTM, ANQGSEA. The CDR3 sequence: CSVASEGGYGYTF. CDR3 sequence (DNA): TGCAGCGTGGCTTCGGAGGGAGGGTATGGCTACACCTTC.

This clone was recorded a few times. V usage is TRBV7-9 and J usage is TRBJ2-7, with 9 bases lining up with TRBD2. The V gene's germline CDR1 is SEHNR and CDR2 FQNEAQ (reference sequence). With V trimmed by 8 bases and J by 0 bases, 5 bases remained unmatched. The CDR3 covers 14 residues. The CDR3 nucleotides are TGTGCCAGCTCCGGGACTAGCAGCTCCTACGAGCAGTACTTC. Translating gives CASSGTSSSYEQYF.

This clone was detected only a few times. CDR3 loop: CASSYNRVSEQYF. CDR3 coding DNA: TGTGCCAGCAGTTACAACAGGGTCTCCGAGCAGTACTTC. The J gene is TRBJ2-7, the V gene TRBV6-5, with D perhaps matching TRBD1 (6 bases). The germline V and J ends were trimmed by 2 bases and 6 bases, with 11 bases remaining between them. This CDR3 region has 13 residues. Per the germline V gene, CDR1 is MNHEY and CDR2 is SVGAGI.

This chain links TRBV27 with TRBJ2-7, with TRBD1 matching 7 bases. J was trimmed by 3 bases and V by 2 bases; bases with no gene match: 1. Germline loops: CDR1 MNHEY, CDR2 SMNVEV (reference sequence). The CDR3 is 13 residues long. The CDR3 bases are TGTGCCAGCAGTTTACACAGGGGCTACGAGCAGTACTTC. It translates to CASSLHRGYEQYF.

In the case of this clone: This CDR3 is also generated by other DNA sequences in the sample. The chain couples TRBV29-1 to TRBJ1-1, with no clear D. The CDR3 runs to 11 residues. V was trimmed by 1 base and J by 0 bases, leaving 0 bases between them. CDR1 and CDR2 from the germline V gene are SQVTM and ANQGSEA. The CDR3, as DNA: TGCAGCGTTGAAGTGAACACTGAAGCTTTCTTT. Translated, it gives CSVEVNTEAFF.